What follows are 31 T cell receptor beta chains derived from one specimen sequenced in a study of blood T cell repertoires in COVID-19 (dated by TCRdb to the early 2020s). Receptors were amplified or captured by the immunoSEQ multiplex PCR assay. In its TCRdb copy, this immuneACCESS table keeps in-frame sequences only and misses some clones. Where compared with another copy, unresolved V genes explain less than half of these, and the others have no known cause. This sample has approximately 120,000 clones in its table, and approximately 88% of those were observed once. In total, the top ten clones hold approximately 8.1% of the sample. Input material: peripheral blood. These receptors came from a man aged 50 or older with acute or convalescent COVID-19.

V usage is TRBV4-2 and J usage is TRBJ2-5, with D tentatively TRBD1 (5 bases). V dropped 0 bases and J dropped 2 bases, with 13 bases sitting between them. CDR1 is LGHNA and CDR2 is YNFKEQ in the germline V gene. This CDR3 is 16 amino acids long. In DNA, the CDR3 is TGTGCCAGCAGCCAAGATTTAGGGCAGGGTCAAGAGACCCAGTACTTC. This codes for CASSQDLGQGQETQYF.

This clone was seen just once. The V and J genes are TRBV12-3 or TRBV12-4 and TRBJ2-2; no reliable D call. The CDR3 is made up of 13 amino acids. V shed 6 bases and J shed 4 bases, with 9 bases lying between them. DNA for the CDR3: TGTGCCAGCAGAAAGGCTAGCACCGGGGAGCTGTTTTTT. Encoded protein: CASRKASTGELFF.

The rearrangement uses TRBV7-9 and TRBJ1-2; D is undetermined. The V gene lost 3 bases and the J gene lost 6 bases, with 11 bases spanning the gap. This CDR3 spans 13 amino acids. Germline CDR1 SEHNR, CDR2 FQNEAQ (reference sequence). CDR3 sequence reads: CASSFPPPHGYTF. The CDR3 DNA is TGTGCCAGCAGCTTCCCTCCCCCTCATGGCTACACCTTC.

The CDR3 loop reads CSVERGTAGNTIYF. The CDR3, as DNA: TGCAGCGTTGAAAGGGGGACAGCTGGAAACACCATATATTTT. This chain links TRBV29-1 with TRBJ1-3; 7 bases align to TRBD1. CDR3 length: 14 amino acids. With V trimmed by 2 bases and J by 2 bases, 3 bases remained unmatched. Per the germline V gene, CDR1 is SQVTM and CDR2 is ANQGSEA.

In DNA form, the CDR3 reads TGTGCCAGCAGCCAGCGACTAGCGGGAGTTGTCGATGAGCAGTTCTTC. Protein sequence: CASSQRLAGVVDEQFF. V is TRBV14 and J is TRBJ2-1, with 12 bases that match TRBD2. The CDR3 totals 16 residues. The germline V gene encodes CDR1 SGHDN and CDR2 FVKESK. Trimming took 3 bases from V and 8 from J; bases not matched to a gene: 8.

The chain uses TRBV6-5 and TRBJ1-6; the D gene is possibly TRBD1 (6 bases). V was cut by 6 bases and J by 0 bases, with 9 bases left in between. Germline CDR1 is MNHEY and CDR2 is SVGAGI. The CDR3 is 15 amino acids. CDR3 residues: CASRAGASYNSPLHF. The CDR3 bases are TGTGCCAGCAGAGCAGGGGCCTCCTATAATTCACCCCTCCACTTT.

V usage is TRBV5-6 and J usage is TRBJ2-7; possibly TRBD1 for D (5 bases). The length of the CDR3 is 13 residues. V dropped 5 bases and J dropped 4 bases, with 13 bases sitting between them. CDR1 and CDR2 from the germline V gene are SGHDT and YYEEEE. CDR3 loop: CASSWGAGYEQYF. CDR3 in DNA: TGTGCCAGCAGTTGGGGCGCTGGTTACGAGCAGTACTTC.

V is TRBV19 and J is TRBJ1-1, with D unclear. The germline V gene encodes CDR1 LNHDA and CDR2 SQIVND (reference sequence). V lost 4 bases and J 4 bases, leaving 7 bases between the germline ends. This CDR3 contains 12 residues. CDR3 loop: CASSTFSTEAFF. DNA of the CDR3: TGTGCCAGTAGTACGTTCAGCACTGAAGCTTTCTTT.

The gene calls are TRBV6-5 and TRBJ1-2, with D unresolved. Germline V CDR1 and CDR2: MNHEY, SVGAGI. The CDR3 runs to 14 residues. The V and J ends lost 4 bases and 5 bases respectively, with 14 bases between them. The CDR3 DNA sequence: TGTGCCAGCAGTTCGAAGGGTTGGAGGTATGGCTACACCTTC. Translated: CASSSKGWRYGYTF.

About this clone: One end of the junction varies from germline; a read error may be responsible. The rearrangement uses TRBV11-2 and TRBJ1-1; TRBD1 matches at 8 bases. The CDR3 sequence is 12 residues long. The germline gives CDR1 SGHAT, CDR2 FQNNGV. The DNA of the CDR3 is TGTGCCAGCAGCTTAGGCCTGGACAGGGCTAACTTT. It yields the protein CASSLGLDRANF.

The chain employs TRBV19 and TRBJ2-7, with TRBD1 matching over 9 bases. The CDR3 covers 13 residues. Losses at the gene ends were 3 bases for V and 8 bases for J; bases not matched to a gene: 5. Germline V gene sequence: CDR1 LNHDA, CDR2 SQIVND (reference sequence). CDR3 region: CASSIRDRDQQYF. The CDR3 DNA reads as TGTGCCAGTAGTATTCGGGACAGGGACCAGCAGTACTTC.

The CDR3, as DNA: TGCGCCAGCAGCCGCATACTAGATTCCAATGAGCAGTTCTTC. It specifies CASSRILDSNEQFF. The chain has TRBV4-1 and TRBJ2-1; TRBD2 is a possible D gene (5 bases). Germline CDR1 MGHRA, CDR2 YSYEKL. The V gene lost 4 bases and the J gene lost 6 bases, with 13 bases spanning the gap. The CDR3 runs to 14 residues.

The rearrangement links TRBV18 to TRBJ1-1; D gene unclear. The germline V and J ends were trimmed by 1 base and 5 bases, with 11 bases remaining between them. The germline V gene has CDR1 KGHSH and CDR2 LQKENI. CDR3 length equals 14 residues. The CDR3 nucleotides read TGTGCCAGCTCACCACAAGAGGGAAAAACTGAAGCTTTCTTT. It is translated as CASSPQEGKTEAFF.

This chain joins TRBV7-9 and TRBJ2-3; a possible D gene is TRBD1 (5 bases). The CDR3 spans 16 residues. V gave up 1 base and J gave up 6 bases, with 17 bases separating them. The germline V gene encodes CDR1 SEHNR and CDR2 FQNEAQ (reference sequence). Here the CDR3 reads CASSLVSPVRQDTQYF. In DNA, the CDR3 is TGTGCCAGCAGCTTAGTGAGCCCCGTTCGACAGGATACGCAGTATTTT.

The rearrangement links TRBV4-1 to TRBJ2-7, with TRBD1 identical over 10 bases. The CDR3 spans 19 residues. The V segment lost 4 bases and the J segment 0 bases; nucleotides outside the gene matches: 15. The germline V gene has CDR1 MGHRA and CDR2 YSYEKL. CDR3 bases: TGCGCCAGCAGCCTACAGAAGGGGGTGACAGGGGGCTTCTCCTACGAGCAGTACTTC. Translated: CASSLQKGVTGGFSYEQYF.

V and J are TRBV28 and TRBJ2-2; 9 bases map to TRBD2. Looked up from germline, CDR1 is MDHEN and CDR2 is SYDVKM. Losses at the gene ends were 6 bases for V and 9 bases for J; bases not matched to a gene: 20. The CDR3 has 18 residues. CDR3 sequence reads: CASRMISSGRSGGRELFF. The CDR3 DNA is TGTGCCAGCAGAATGATAAGCAGCGGGAGGTCTGGCGGCCGGGAGCTGTTTTTT.

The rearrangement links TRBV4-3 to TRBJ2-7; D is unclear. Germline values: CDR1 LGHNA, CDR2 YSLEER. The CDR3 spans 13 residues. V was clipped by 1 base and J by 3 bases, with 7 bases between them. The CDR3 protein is CASSQVRSYEQYF. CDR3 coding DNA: TGCGCCAGCAGCCAAGTCCGGAGCTACGAGCAGTACTTC.

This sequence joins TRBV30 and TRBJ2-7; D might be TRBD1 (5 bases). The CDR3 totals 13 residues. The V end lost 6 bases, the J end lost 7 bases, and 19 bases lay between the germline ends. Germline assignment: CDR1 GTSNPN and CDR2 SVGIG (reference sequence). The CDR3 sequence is CACQESGKGEQYF. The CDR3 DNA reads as TGTGCCTGCCAAGAGTCAGGGAAGGGGGAGCAGTACTTC.

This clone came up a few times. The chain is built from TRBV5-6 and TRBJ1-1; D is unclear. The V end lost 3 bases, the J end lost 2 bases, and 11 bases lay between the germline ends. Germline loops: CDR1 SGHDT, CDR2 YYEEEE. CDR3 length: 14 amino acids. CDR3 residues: CASSSARINTEAFF. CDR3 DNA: TGTGCCAGCAGCTCCGCCAGGATAAACACTGAAGCTTTCTTT.

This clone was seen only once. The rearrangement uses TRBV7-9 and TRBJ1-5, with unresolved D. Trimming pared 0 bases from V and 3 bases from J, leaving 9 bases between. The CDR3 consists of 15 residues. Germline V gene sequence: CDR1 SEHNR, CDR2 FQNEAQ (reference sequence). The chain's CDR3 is CASSLAEGPNQPQHF. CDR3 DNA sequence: TGTGCCAGCAGCTTAGCGGAGGGTCCCAATCAGCCCCAGCATTTT.

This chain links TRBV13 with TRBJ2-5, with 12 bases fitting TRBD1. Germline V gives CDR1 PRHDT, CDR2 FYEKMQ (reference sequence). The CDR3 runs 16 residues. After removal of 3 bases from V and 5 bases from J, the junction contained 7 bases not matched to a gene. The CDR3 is CASSLDGTGGLETQYF. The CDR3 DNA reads TGTGCCAGCAGCTTGGACGGGACAGGGGGCTTGGAGACCCAGTACTTC.

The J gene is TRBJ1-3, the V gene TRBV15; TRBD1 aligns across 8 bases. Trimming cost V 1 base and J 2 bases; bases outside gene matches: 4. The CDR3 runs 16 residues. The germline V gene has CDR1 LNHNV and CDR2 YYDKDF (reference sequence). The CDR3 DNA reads TGTGCCACCAGCAGAGTCAGGACAGGGACTGGAAACACCATATATTTT. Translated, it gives CATSRVRTGTGNTIYF.

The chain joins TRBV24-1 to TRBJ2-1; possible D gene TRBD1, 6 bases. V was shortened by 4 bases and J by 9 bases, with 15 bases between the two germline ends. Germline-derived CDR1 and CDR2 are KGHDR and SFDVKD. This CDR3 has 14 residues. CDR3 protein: CATSENTGSPEQFF. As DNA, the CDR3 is TGTGCCACCAGTGAGAACACAGGGAGCCCTGAGCAGTTCTTC.

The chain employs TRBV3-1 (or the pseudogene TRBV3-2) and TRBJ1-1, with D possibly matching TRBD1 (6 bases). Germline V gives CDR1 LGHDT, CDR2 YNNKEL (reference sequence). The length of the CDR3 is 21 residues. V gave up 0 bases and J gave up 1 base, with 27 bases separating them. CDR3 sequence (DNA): TGTGCCAGCAGCCAAGATCGGGTCCCAGGGGCCTACTCCGTGAGGAACACTGAAGCTTTCTTT. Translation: CASSQDRVPGAYSVRNTEAFF.

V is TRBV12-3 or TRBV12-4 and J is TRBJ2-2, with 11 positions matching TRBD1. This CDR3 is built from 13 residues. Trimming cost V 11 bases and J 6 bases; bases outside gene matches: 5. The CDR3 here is CAYGDRGAGELFF. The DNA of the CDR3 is TGTGCCTATGGGGACAGGGGGGCCGGGGAGCTGTTTTTT.

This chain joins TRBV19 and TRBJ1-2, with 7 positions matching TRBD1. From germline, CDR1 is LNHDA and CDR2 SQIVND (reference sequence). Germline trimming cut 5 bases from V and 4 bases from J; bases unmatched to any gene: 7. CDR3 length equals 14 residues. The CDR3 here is CASSPDRAGYGYTF. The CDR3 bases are TGTGCCAGTAGTCCAGACAGGGCGGGCTATGGCTACACCTTC.

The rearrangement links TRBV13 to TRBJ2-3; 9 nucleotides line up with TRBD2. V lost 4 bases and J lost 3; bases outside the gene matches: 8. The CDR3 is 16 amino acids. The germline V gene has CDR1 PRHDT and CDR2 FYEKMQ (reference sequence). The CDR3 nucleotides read TGTGCCAGCAGCTCGAGGGGACTAGCAGGGACAGATACGCAGTATTTT. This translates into CASSSRGLAGTDTQYF.

The CDR3 loop is CATVQGAWTDTQYF. The CDR3, as DNA: TGTGCCACCGTACAGGGGGCTTGGACAGATACGCAGTATTTT. This chain joins TRBV15 and TRBJ2-3; 9 nucleotides align to TRBD1. This CDR3 has 14 residues. V trimming: 8 bases; J trimming: 3 bases; junction bases outside the gene matches: 6. The V gene's germline CDR1 is LNHNV and CDR2 YYDKDF (reference sequence).

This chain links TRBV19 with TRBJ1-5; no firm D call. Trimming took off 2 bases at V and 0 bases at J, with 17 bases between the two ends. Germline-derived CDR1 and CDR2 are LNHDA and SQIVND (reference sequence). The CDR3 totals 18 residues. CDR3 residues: CASSIIRSNIYSNQPQHF. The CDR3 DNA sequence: TGTGCCAGTAGTATAATCCGATCCAACATTTATAGCAATCAGCCCCAGCATTTT.

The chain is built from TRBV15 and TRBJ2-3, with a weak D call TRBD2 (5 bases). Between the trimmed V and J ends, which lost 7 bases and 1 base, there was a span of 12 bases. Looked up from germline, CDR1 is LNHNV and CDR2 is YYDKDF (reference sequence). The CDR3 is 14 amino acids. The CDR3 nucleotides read TGTGCCACCAAGGTTTATAGCGGCACAGATACGCAGTATTTT. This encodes CATKVYSGTDTQYF.

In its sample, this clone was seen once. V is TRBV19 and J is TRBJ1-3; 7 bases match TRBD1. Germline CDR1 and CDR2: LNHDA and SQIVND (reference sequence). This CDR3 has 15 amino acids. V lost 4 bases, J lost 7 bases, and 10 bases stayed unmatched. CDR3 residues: CASSTLRQGGNTIYF. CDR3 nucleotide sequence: TGTGCCAGTAGTACCCTCCGGCAGGGGGGTAACACCATATATTTT.